This T cell receptor beta chain was sequenced for a study of T cell clones after liver transplantation. Using immunoSEQ multiplex PCR, the repertoire was profiled, and TCRdb retains in-frame clones only, with some absent. The sample lists about 75,000 clones; roughly 80% were seen once. The CDR3 loop spans 13 amino acids. Germline CDR1 SEHNR, CDR2 FQNEAQ (reference sequence). V lost 4 bases and J 5 bases, leaving 11 bases between the germline ends. This TCR derives from a human patient who received a liver transplant. Some T cells could come from the graft donor. The chain uses TRBV7-9 and TRBJ1-1, with D tentatively TRBD1 (6 bases). This specimen consisted of CD4+ T cells from blood, obtained 48 to 50 months after liver transplant. The CDR3 region is CASSSTGWTEAFF. The CDR3, as DNA: TGTGCCAGCAGCTCAACAGGGTGGACTGAAGCTTTCTTT. Based on the CDR3 plus reference TRBV7-9 and TRBJ1-1, the full variable domain is DTGVSQNPRHKITKRGQNVTFRCDPISEHNRLYWYRQTLGQGPEFLTYFQNEAQLEKSRLLSDRFSAERPKGSFSTLEIQRTEQGDSAMYLCASSSTGWTEAFFGQGTRLTVV.